The present TCR beta chain was sequenced within a study of T cells after yellow fever vaccination (dated by TCRdb to about 2019). Regarding the study in general: The SMART-Seq v4 Ultra Low Input RNA kit was used to prepare libraries from fractions with low cell numbers. Two healthy male donors, one aged 18 to 29 and one aged 30 to 40 years, made up the cohort. To follow T-cell clones before and after primary and booster YFV17D yellow fever vaccination, bulk TCR alpha and beta repertoires were sequenced over time. Blood was collected at multiple timepoints before and after primary and secondary immunization, and bulk PBMC replicates and cell subsets were isolated.

About this clonotype itself: Its antigen is not yet known. No quality values exist for individual bases; no much larger clone is one base distant.

TCR cDNA was made using 5'RACE template switching, a step that added a universal primer site and unique molecular identifiers. Priming for cDNA synthesis came from both the TCR alpha and TCR beta constant segments. Library amplification used two PCR steps, and the second PCR step added sample barcodes and sequencing adapters. Sequencing of the libraries was done on either Illumina HiSeq 2500 (2x100 bp) or NovaSeq (2x150 bp). The paper's processing steps were these. Demultiplexing of reads and collapsing into UMI consensus sequences were performed with MIGEC, and V(D)J alignment was carried out with MiXCR. Clonotypes responding to the vaccine were identified with edgeR on replicate PBMC samples, with the criteria of FDR below 0.01 and a log2 fold change above 5 up to day 15. Each bulk clonotype was labeled CD4 or CD8 based on which sequenced repertoire, CD4 or CD8, contained the clonotype at higher abundance. The public sequencing data were trimmed at Q25 with fastp and processed into clonotypes with MiXCR by TCRdb, which kept only in-frame beta chains. Every CDR3 protein is listed once, alongside the most common genes and DNA of its rows. The V and J calls were not made by the authors but by TCRdb's processing. The sample data list 250,000 to 300,000 distinct CDR3 sequences, and over 10% of these were observed just once. The ten top clones hold approximately 0.49% of the sample.

The treatment or condition label here, explained by the study, means: live attenuated yellow fever vaccine strain. A standard Ficoll-Paque protocol was used to isolate PBMCs from peripheral blood. Dynabeads CD4 and CD8 positive selection kits were used to isolate the CD4 and CD8 T-cell fractions. TriZol was used to extract RNA from bulk PBMCs, CD4 and CD8 fractions, and dextramer-positive and dextramer-negative fractions. Beyond this particular receptor, the publication reports: Computational filtering was needed because FACS-sorted repertoires could contain abundant contaminating clonotypes from the bulk population. After the booster, most of the clones that had expanded following primary vaccination were detected again (96% of CD4 and around 88% of CD8), which suggests that memory was broadly maintained. The secondary T-cell response was found to be weaker but faster than the primary response, with a peak reached on day 5 rather than on day 15. A small share of clonotypes was detected in both CD4 and CD8 compartments, with the overlap likely arising from convergent recombination. Because the study included only two donors, the extent to which the findings can be generalized is limited.

As encoded in the germline V gene, CDR1 is SQVTM while CDR2 is ANQGSEA. Trimming costs V 4 bases and J 6 bases, and their ends lie 15 bases apart. The CDR3, from cysteine to phenylalanine, totals 14 residues. Solely the CDR3 DNA is kept, with 42 bases framed from the first base. The sequencing used CD4+ T cells sorted from PBMCs, collected 45 days after the yellow fever booster vaccination. The sequence is built from TRBV29-1 and TRBJ2-2; the D segment is perhaps TRBD1 or TRBD2, each sharing 5 matched bases. This TCR derives from a man in his thirties or forties who received the YFV17D yellow fever vaccine. The CDR3 protein sequence reads: CSVAPGPPAGELFF. At the DNA level, the sequence is TGCAGCGTTGCTCCGGGACCCCCTGCCGGGGAGCTGTTTTTT.